The 20 T cell receptor beta chains below were found in one sample sequenced in a study of CD8 T cells in ankylosing spondylitis. One entry per CDR3 protein results from TCRdb running MiXCR on the 5' RACE reads. The sample comprises 150,000 to 200,000 distinct CDR3 sequences, about 18% of which are singletons, and more than 3.5% rests with the top ten. Material for sequencing was blood, either unsorted or a sorted T cell fraction (not recorded which). The receptors were gathered from a male donor aged 5 to 29 with ankylosing spondylitis or in good health (not recorded which).

This clonotype was seen many times. CDR3 coding DNA: TGTGCCAGCAGCAACGGGCCCAGCGCAGATACGCAGTATTTT. Its translation is CASSNGPSADTQYF. The J gene is TRBJ2-3, the V gene TRBV5-5; D not resolved. This CDR3 comprises 14 residues. Germline CDR1 reads SGHKS; CDR2 reads YYEKEE (reference sequence). Trimming stripped 4 bases from V and 4 bases from J, with 13 bases between. Based on the CDR3 plus reference TRBV5-5 and TRBJ2-3, the full variable domain is DAGVTQSPTHLIKTRGQQVTLRCSPISGHKSVSWYQQVLGQGPQFIFQYYEKEERGRGNFPDRFSARQFPNYSSELNVNALLLGDSALYLCASSNGPSADTQYFGPGTRLTVL.

This clonotype was recorded at least ten times. J is TRBJ2-3 and V is TRBV29-1, with no clear D. This CDR3 region has 10 residues. CDR1 is SQVTM, CDR2 ANQGSEA, per germline. V shed 8 bases and J shed 2 bases, with 5 bases lying between them. CDR3 residues: CSSLTDTQYF. CDR3 bases: TGCAGCAGCCTCACAGATACGCAGTATTTT.

There are many counts of this clonotype. The gene calls are TRBV5-6 and TRBJ2-7; 9 bases fit TRBD1. The CDR3 is 15 residues long. Looked up from germline, CDR1 is SGHDT and CDR2 is YYEEEE. The V segment lost 4 bases and the J segment 2 bases; nucleotides outside the gene matches: 7. The CDR3 region is CASSPIGTGTYEQYF. CDR3 DNA: TGTGCCAGCAGCCCAATTGGGACAGGGACCTACGAGCAGTACTTC. Supplemented by reference TRBV5-6 and TRBJ2-7, the full variable domain reads DAGVTQSPTHLIKTRGQQVTLRCSPKSGHDTVSWYQQALGQGPQFIFQYYEEEERQRGNFPDRFSGHQFPNYSSELNVNALLLGDSALYLCASSPIGTGTYEQYFGPGTRLTVT.

This clonotype occurred many times. This chain links TRBV7-8 with TRBJ2-3; D is unresolved. The length of the CDR3 is 17 residues. Germline assignment: CDR1 SGHVS and CDR2 FQNEAQ. The V and J ends lost 1 base and 0 bases respectively, with 14 bases between them. CDR3 region: CASSLDTGSTSTDTQYF. In nucleotides, the CDR3 is TGTGCCAGCAGCTTAGACACGGGCAGCACTAGCACAGATACGCAGTATTTT.

This clonotype was recorded at least ten times. J is TRBJ2-2 and V is TRBV7-2; 7 nucleotides align to TRBD1. The germline CDR1 and CDR2 sequences are SGHTA and FQGNSA. The length of the CDR3 is 15 residues. Trimming took 0 bases from V and 5 from J; bases not matched to a gene: 3. CDR3 residues: CASSLAKGQTGELFF. The CDR3 DNA reads TGTGCCAGCAGCTTAGCGAAGGGACAGACCGGGGAGCTGTTTTTT.

Many counts were recorded for this clonotype. The chain recombines TRBV12-3 or TRBV12-4 with TRBJ1-3; D gene uncertain. CDR3 length equals 16 residues. V lost 6 bases, J lost 0 bases, and 15 bases lay in between. The CDR3 loop reads CASRGIGTFSGNTIYF. For the CDR3, the DNA is TGTGCCAGCAGAGGTATCGGAACCTTCTCTGGAAACACCATATATTTT.

Ten or more counts support this clonotype. The rearrangement joins TRBV10-3 to TRBJ2-3, with a weak D call TRBD2 (6 bases). Germline CDR1 ENHRY, CDR2 SYGVKD. The V gene lost 2 bases and the J gene lost 2 bases, with 8 bases spanning the gap. There are 14 residues in the CDR3. The CDR3 spells CAISEAGTTDTQYF. DNA for the CDR3: TGTGCCATCAGTGAGGCGGGAACCACAGATACGCAGTATTTT.

This clonotype was found many times. The rearrangement links TRBV29-1 to TRBJ2-5; D may match TRBD1 or TRBD2 (6 bases each). Germline values: CDR1 SQVTM, CDR2 ANQGSEA. Trimming left V 4 bases short and J 4 bases short, with 10 bases between. The CDR3 has 12 amino acids. In nucleotides, the CDR3 is TGCAGCGTTGCCGAGGGGGGAGAGACCCAGTACTTC. Protein product: CSVAEGGETQYF.

This clonotype has ten or more counts. The rearrangement joins TRBV15 to TRBJ2-1, with D perhaps TRBD2 (5 bases). Trimming stripped 8 bases from V and 0 bases from J, with 20 bases between. The CDR3 runs 17 residues. The germline V gene has CDR1 LNHNV and CDR2 YYDKDF (reference sequence). The CDR3 DNA reads as TGTGCCACCGGTCCGGAAGGCGGGTGGAGCTCCTACAATGAGCAGTTCTTC. Residues: CATGPEGGWSSYNEQFF. The full variable domain, completed using reference TRBV15 and TRBJ2-1, is DAMVIQNPRYQVTQFGKPVTLSCSQTLNHNVMYWYQQKSSQAPKLLFHYYDKDFNNEADTPDNFQSRRPNTSFCFLDIRSPGLGDTAMYLCATGPEGGWSSYNEQFFGPGTRLTVL.

This clonotype was found many times. The gene calls are TRBV20-1 and TRBJ2-2, with a weak D call TRBD2 (5 bases). V lost 6 bases to trimming and J lost 1 base, with 9 bases between them. In germline, CDR1 is DFQATT, CDR2 SNEGSKA (reference sequence). This CDR3 has 13 residues. The DNA of the CDR3 is TGCAGTGCCCCAGCGGAGAACACCGGGGAGCTGTTTTTT. It translates to CSAPAENTGELFF.

This clonotype has ten or more counts. The rearrangement links TRBV12-3 or TRBV12-4 to TRBJ1-1, with D perhaps TRBD1 (6 bases). The CDR3 is made up of 15 amino acids. Trimming left V 5 bases short and J 3 bases short, with 16 bases between. The CDR3 loop is CASSTPGHSHTEAFF. The CDR3 nucleotides read TGTGCCAGCAGTACCCCGGGACATTCGCACACTGAAGCTTTCTTT.

In its sample, this clonotype was seen many times. V gene TRBV12-3 or TRBV12-4 combines with J gene TRBJ1-6; D is unclear. This CDR3 has 13 amino acids. The germline V and J ends were trimmed by 3 bases and 6 bases, with 6 bases remaining between them. The CDR3 nucleotides read TGTGCCAGCAGTTTGAGCCGTAATTCACCCCTCCACTTT. Translated: CASSLSRNSPLHF.

This clonotype was seen repeatedly, ten times or more. V is TRBV12-3 or TRBV12-4 and J is TRBJ1-6; D possibly corresponds to TRBD1 (6 bases). CDR3 length: 15 amino acids. V dropped 3 bases and J dropped 7 bases, with 13 bases sitting between them. In DNA form, the CDR3 reads TGTGCCAGCAGTTTTGGTACAGGGTGGAATTCACCCCTCCACTTT. The encoded protein is CASSFGTGWNSPLHF.

At least ten counts were recorded for this clonotype. The chain is built from TRBV29-1 and TRBJ1-2; 9 nucleotides agree with TRBD1. The CDR3 has 13 residues. Germline V gene data show CDR1 as SQVTM and CDR2 as ANQGSEA. V lost 6 bases, J lost 5 bases, and 7 bases stayed unmatched. Here the CDR3 DNA reads TGCAGCGTGCTACCGGGACAGGGTTATGGCTACACCTTC. This codes for CSVLPGQGYGYTF.

The V and J genes are TRBV20-1 and TRBJ1-1; D is uncertain. Germline V gene lookup returns CDR1 DFQATT and CDR2 SNEGSKA (reference sequence). V was pared by 8 bases and J by 7 bases, with 14 bases between. The CDR3 totals 11 residues. For the CDR3, the DNA is TGCAGTACGCCCCCTGAGGGTGAAGCTTTCTTT. It encodes CSTPPEGEAFF.

The V call is TRBV20-1, the J call TRBJ2-1; 8 bases fit TRBD2. The CDR3 totals 17 residues. With V trimmed by 2 bases and J by 2 bases, 11 bases remained unmatched. Germline assignment: CDR1 DFQATT and CDR2 SNEGSKA (reference sequence). The CDR3: CSARSISPGLAYNEQFF. CDR3 coding DNA: TGCAGTGCTAGAAGTATTAGCCCGGGACTAGCCTACAATGAGCAGTTCTTC.

This clonotype was detected ten times or more. The rearrangement uses TRBV20-1 and TRBJ2-7; D is perhaps TRBD2 (5 bases). CDR3 length equals 13 residues. The germline V gene has CDR1 DFQATT and CDR2 SNEGSKA (reference sequence). The germline V and J ends were trimmed by 4 bases and 6 bases, with 16 bases remaining between them. CDR3 nucleotide sequence: TGCAGTGCTACCCCGTCTAGCTTGAGCGAGCAGTACTTC. Its protein is CSATPSSLSEQYF.

At least ten counts were recorded for this clonotype. The chain is built from TRBV20-1 and TRBJ1-1, with no clear D. CDR1 is DFQATT, CDR2 SNEGSKA, per germline (reference sequence). V dropped 3 bases and J dropped 5 bases, with 13 bases sitting between them. This CDR3 comprises 13 residues. The CDR3 loop is CSASIRIRTEAFF. CDR3 nucleotide sequence: TGCAGTGCTAGCATCCGGATCCGGACTGAAGCTTTCTTT.

The sample holds a few counts of this clonotype. This sequence joins TRBV12-3 or TRBV12-4 and TRBJ2-1, with 9 bases aligning to TRBD2. J lost 7 bases, V lost 6 bases, and 4 bases had no gene match. The CDR3 is made up of 13 amino acids. This CDR3 is CASRGLAGNEQFF. The CDR3 DNA follows: TGTGCCAGCAGGGGACTAGCAGGGAATGAGCAGTTCTTC.

This clonotype was seen at least ten times. The V gene is TRBV4-1, the J gene TRBJ2-5; TRBD1 might be the D (5 bases). Germline CDR1 reads MGHRA; CDR2 reads YSYEKL. V was shortened by 0 bases and J by 2 bases, with 13 bases between the two germline ends. CDR3 length equals 16 residues. CDR3 coding DNA: TGCGCCAGCAGCCAAGAGGCAGGGAATTTACAAGAGACCCAGTACTTC. Its translation: CASSQEAGNLQETQYF.